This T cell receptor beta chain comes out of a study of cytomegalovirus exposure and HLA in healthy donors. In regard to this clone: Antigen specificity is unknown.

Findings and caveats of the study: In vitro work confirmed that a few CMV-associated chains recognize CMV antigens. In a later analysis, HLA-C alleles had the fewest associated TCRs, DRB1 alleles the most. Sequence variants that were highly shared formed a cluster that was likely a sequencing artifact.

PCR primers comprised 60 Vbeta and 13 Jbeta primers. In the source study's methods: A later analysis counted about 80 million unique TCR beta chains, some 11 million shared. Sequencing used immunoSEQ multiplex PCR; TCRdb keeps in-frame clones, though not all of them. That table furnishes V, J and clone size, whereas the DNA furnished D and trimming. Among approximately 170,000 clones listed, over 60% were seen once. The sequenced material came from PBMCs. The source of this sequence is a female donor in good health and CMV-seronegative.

CDR3 nucleotide sequence: TGTGCCACCAGCAGAGATCTGTCAGGAACACGCGAGCAGTACTTC. It specifies CATSRDLSGTREQYF. The chain is built from TRBV15 and TRBJ2-7, with no clear D. Germline V gives CDR1 LNHNV, CDR2 YYDKDF (reference sequence). This CDR3 region has 15 residues. V lost 0 bases to trimming and J lost 6 bases, with 15 bases between them.